This is a list of T cell receptor beta chains from one sample in a study of T cell responses to AZD1222 COVID-19 vaccine. TCRdb's copy holds only in-frame clones and misses some; the assay was immunoSEQ multiplex PCR. The table has more than 110,000 clones, 85% to 95% seen once. Here the sequenced sample was peripheral blood, taken on day 0 of AZD1222 vaccination. Receptor source: an adult in good health. CDR3s include the opening cysteine and the closing phenylalanine or tryptophan. The D gene is left open where the match is weak. Part of the rows lack a size; the others show once, few, many or a class for expanded clones.

clone_size: NA
j_call: TRBJ1-2
v_call: TRBV30
d_call: NA
cdr3_aa: CAGLGQAYGYTF
cdr3_nt: TGTGCCGGGCTCGGGCAGGCCTATGGCTACACCTTC

clone_size: NA
j_call: TRBJ1-6
v_call: TRBV28
d_call: NA
cdr3_aa: CASSLRDGFVSPLHF
cdr3_nt: TGTGCCAGCAGTTTGCGGGACGGCTTCGTCTCACCCCTCCACTTT

clone_size: NA
j_call: TRBJ1-2
v_call: TRBV9
d_call: NA
cdr3_aa: CASSVEYNGYGYTF
cdr3_nt: TGTGCCAGCAGCGTAGAGTATAACGGGTATGGCTACACCTTC

clone_size: NA
j_call: TRBJ2-1
v_call: TRBV5-1
d_call: TRBD2
cdr3_aa: CASSIGLAINEQFF
cdr3_nt: TGCGCCAGCAGCATAGGACTAGCCATAAATGAGCAGTTCTTC

clone_size: NA
j_call: TRBJ2-7
v_call: TRBV7-9
d_call: TRBD1
cdr3_aa: CASSPYTGGMYEQYF
cdr3_nt: TGTGCCAGCAGCCCGTACACAGGGGGCATGTACGAGCAGTACTTC

clone_size: NA
j_call: TRBJ2-2
v_call: TRBV4-1
d_call: NA
cdr3_aa: CASSPTGTGELFF
cdr3_nt: TGCGCCAGCAGCCCAACAGGGACCGGGGAGCTGTTTTTT

clone_size: NA
j_call: TRBJ2-1
v_call: TRBV4-1
d_call: NA
cdr3_aa: CASSQGAQGQFF
cdr3_nt: TGCGCCAGCAGCCAAGGGGCCCAGGGGCAGTTCTTC

clone_size: NA
j_call: TRBJ1-1
v_call: TRBV7-2
d_call: TRBD1
cdr3_aa: CASSLVGTGTEAFF
cdr3_nt: TGTGCCAGCAGCTTAGTAGGGACAGGGACTGAAGCTTTCTTT

clone_size: NA
j_call: TRBJ2-3
v_call: TRBV7-8
d_call: TRBD1
cdr3_aa: CASSWTTGASTDTQYF
cdr3_nt: TGTGCCAGCAGCTGGACGACAGGGGCTAGCACAGATACGCAGTATTTT

clone_size: NA
j_call: TRBJ1-5
v_call: TRBV6-5
d_call: NA
cdr3_aa: CASSYAGGDQPQHF
cdr3_nt: TGTGCCAGCAGTTACGCAGGCGGCGATCAGCCCCAGCATTTT

clone_size: NA
j_call: TRBJ2-3
v_call: TRBV5-1
d_call: TRBD1
cdr3_aa: CASSSLDRGRSDTQYF
cdr3_nt: TGCGCCAGCAGCTCCCTCGACAGGGGGCGCTCAGATACGCAGTATTTT

clone_size: NA
j_call: TRBJ1-6
v_call: TRBV4-2
d_call: NA
cdr3_aa: CASSPWGAGHSPLHF
cdr3_nt: TGTGCCAGCAGCCCGTGGGGGGCAGGACATTCACCCCTCCACTTT

clone_size: NA
j_call: TRBJ1-2
v_call: TRBV4-1
d_call: TRBD1
cdr3_aa: CASSPAQGADYGYTF
cdr3_nt: TGCGCCAGCAGCCCAGCCCAGGGGGCGGACTATGGCTACACCTTC

clone_size: NA
j_call: TRBJ2-7
v_call: TRBV7-2
d_call: TRBD2
cdr3_aa: CASSLSGGNYEQYF
cdr3_nt: TGTGCCAGCAGCCTTAGCGGGGGGAACTACGAGCAGTACTTC

clone_size: once
j_call: TRBJ1-5
v_call: TRBV9
d_call: NA
cdr3_aa: CASSVGQQPNQPQHF
cdr3_nt: TGTGCCAGCAGCGTAGGGCAACAGCCCAATCAGCCCCAGCATTTT

clone_size: NA
j_call: TRBJ2-2
v_call: TRBV18
d_call: NA
cdr3_aa: CASSLRTGELFF
cdr3_nt: TGTGCCAGCTCCCTTAGGACCGGGGAGCTGTTTTTT

clone_size: few
j_call: TRBJ1-2
v_call: TRBV12-5
d_call: TRBD1
cdr3_aa: CASAREAGQLYGYTF
cdr3_nt: TGTGCTAGTGCCAGGGAAGCGGGACAGCTCTATGGCTACACCTTC

clone_size: NA
j_call: TRBJ2-7
v_call: TRBV5-4
d_call: TRBD1
cdr3_aa: CATRDSYEQYF
cdr3_nt: TGTGCCACCCGGGACAGCTACGAGCAGTACTTC

clone_size: NA
j_call: TRBJ1-1
v_call: TRBV27
d_call: NA
cdr3_aa: CASSLLARNTEAFF
cdr3_nt: TGTGCCAGCAGTTTATTGGCCAGGAATACTGAAGCTTTCTTT

clone_size: NA
j_call: TRBJ1-2
v_call: TRBV12-3/TRBV12-4
d_call: TRBD1
cdr3_aa: CASSGSGGGYTF
cdr3_nt: TGTGCCAGCAGTGGCTCAGGGGGTGGCTACACCTTC

clone_size: once
j_call: TRBJ1-5
v_call: TRBV7-2
d_call: NA
cdr3_aa: CASSWAGNSNQPQHF
cdr3_nt: TGTGCCAGCAGCTGGGCGGGGAATAGCAATCAGCCCCAGCATTTT

clone_size: NA
j_call: TRBJ1-2
v_call: TRBV29-1
d_call: TRBD1
cdr3_aa: CSVEVWYQGAYGYTF
cdr3_nt: TGCAGCGTTGAAGTCTGGTATCAGGGGGCCTATGGCTACACCTTC

clone_size: NA
j_call: TRBJ1-1
v_call: TRBV6-5
d_call: NA
cdr3_aa: CASSYGRVVRTEAFF
cdr3_nt: TGTGCCAGCAGTTACGGCAGGGTCGTTCGGACTGAAGCTTTCTTT

clone_size: once
j_call: TRBJ1-3
v_call: TRBV10-3
d_call: NA
cdr3_aa: CATRGPGNTIYF
cdr3_nt: TGTGCCACCCGGGGCCCTGGAAACACCATATATTTT

clone_size: once
j_call: TRBJ2-1
v_call: TRBV11-1
d_call: TRBD2
cdr3_aa: CASSLGPAGNHNEQFF
cdr3_nt: TGTGCCAGCAGCTTAGGCCCAGCGGGGAACCACAATGAGCAGTTCTTC

clone_size: NA
j_call: TRBJ1-6
v_call: TRBV19
d_call: TRBD1
cdr3_aa: CASTNQGASNSPLHF
cdr3_nt: TGTGCCAGTACCAATCAGGGGGCTTCGAATTCACCCCTCCACTTT

clone_size: NA
j_call: TRBJ2-1
v_call: TRBV3-1/TRBV3-2
d_call: NA
cdr3_aa: CASSQVGRYNEQFF
cdr3_nt: TGTGCCAGCAGCCAAGTGGGCCGGTACAATGAGCAGTTCTTC

clone_size: NA
j_call: TRBJ2-5
v_call: TRBV5-1
d_call: TRBD1
cdr3_aa: CASSLGDQGARETQYF
cdr3_nt: TGCGCCAGCAGCTTGGGTGACCAGGGGGCGCGGGAGACCCAGTACTTC

clone_size: NA
j_call: TRBJ1-6
v_call: TRBV12-3/TRBV12-4
d_call: NA
cdr3_aa: CASSLVRSPLHF
cdr3_nt: TGTGCCAGCAGTTTAGTCCGTTCACCCCTCCACTTT

clone_size: NA
j_call: TRBJ2-5
v_call: TRBV3-1/TRBV3-2
d_call: NA
cdr3_aa: CASSQDHGETQYF
cdr3_nt: TGTGCCAGCAGCCAAGATCACGGAGAGACCCAGTACTTC

clone_size: NA
j_call: TRBJ1-2
v_call: TRBV29-1
d_call: NA
cdr3_aa: CSVEASNYGYTF
cdr3_nt: TGCAGCGTTGAAGCGTCTAACTATGGCTACACCTTC

clone_size: NA
j_call: TRBJ1-2
v_call: TRBV6-6
d_call: TRBD1
cdr3_aa: CASSRDRGNYGYTF
cdr3_nt: TGTGCCAGCAGTAGGGACAGGGGGAACTATGGCTACACCTTC

clone_size: NA
j_call: TRBJ1-1
v_call: TRBV2
d_call: NA
cdr3_aa: CASSVLGDNTEAFF
cdr3_nt: TGTGCCAGCAGTGTCTTGGGCGATAACACTGAAGCTTTCTTT

clone_size: NA
j_call: TRBJ1-1
v_call: TRBV6-5
d_call: NA
cdr3_aa: CASSYSGGNTEAFF
cdr3_nt: TGTGCCAGCAGTTACTCAGGGGGGAACACTGAAGCTTTCTTT

clone_size: NA
j_call: TRBJ1-2
v_call: TRBV5-3
d_call: NA
cdr3_aa: CARSFGGSQANYGYTF
cdr3_nt: TGTGCCAGAAGCTTTGGGGGCTCCCAAGCTAACTATGGCTACACCTTC

clone_size: NA
j_call: TRBJ1-2
v_call: TRBV7-6
d_call: TRBD1
cdr3_aa: CASSLDPGQNYGYTF
cdr3_nt: TGTGCCAGCAGCTTGGACCCGGGACAGAACTATGGCTACACCTTC

clone_size: once
j_call: TRBJ1-5
v_call: TRBV28
d_call: TRBD1
cdr3_aa: CASVTGQGDQPQHF
cdr3_nt: TGTGCCAGCGTGACAGGACAGGGAGACCAGCCCCAGCATTTT

clone_size: NA
j_call: TRBJ1-3
v_call: TRBV2
d_call: TRBD1
cdr3_aa: CASSQRTGRNTIYF
cdr3_nt: TGTGCCAGCAGTCAAAGGACAGGGAGAAACACCATATATTTT

clone_size: NA
j_call: TRBJ2-7
v_call: TRBV28
d_call: NA
cdr3_aa: CASSSGQGYEQYF
cdr3_nt: TGTGCCAGCAGTTCGGGCCAAGGCTACGAGCAGTACTTC

clone_size: NA
j_call: TRBJ1-5
v_call: TRBV6-6
d_call: NA
cdr3_aa: CASSIQLHQPQHF
cdr3_nt: TGTGCCAGCAGCATACAGCTTCATCAGCCCCAGCATTTT

clone_size: NA
j_call: TRBJ1-1
v_call: TRBV3-1/TRBV3-2
d_call: NA
cdr3_aa: CASSQGVNTEAFF
cdr3_nt: TGTGCCAGCAGCCAAGGGGTGAACACTGAAGCTTTCTTT

clone_size: once
j_call: TRBJ2-1
v_call: TRBV5-1
d_call: NA
cdr3_aa: CASSFGMAYNEQFF
cdr3_nt: TGCGCCAGCAGCTTTGGTATGGCCTACAATGAGCAGTTCTTC

clone_size: NA
j_call: TRBJ1-2
v_call: TRBV18
d_call: NA
cdr3_aa: CASSGDNQYGYTF
cdr3_nt: TGTGCCAGCTCAGGCGACAATCAGTATGGCTACACCTTC

clone_size: NA
j_call: TRBJ2-1
v_call: TRBV12-3/TRBV12-4
d_call: NA
cdr3_aa: CASSPTRHEQFF
cdr3_nt: TGTGCCAGCAGCCCTACTAGGCATGAGCAGTTCTTC

clone_size: NA
j_call: TRBJ1-1
v_call: TRBV11-2
d_call: NA
cdr3_aa: CASSSYRVVDTEAFF
cdr3_nt: TGTGCCAGCAGCTCATACAGGGTTGTGGACACTGAAGCTTTCTTT

clone_size: NA
j_call: TRBJ2-1
v_call: TRBV11-2
d_call: NA
cdr3_aa: CASSSPYEQFF
cdr3_nt: TGTGCCAGCAGCTCTCCGTACGAGCAGTTCTTC

clone_size: NA
j_call: TRBJ1-3
v_call: TRBV5-1
d_call: NA
cdr3_aa: CASSRTDGGNTIYF
cdr3_nt: TGCGCCAGCAGCCGGACAGACGGGGGAAACACCATATATTTT

clone_size: NA
j_call: TRBJ2-3
v_call: TRBV30
d_call: NA
cdr3_aa: CAWSVSPIGVEDTDTQYF
cdr3_nt: TGTGCCTGGAGTGTAAGCCCAATTGGAGTCGAGGACACAGATACGCAGTATTTT

clone_size: NA
j_call: TRBJ2-2
v_call: TRBV7-3
d_call: NA
cdr3_aa: CASSLVRDTGELFF
cdr3_nt: TGTGCCAGCAGCTTAGTCCGAGATACCGGGGAGCTGTTTTTT

clone_size: NA
j_call: TRBJ2-6
v_call: TRBV19
d_call: NA
cdr3_aa: CASSRSGGANVLTF
cdr3_nt: TGTGCCAGTAGCAGGAGCGGAGGGGCCAACGTCCTGACTTTC

clone_size: NA
j_call: TRBJ1-2
v_call: TRBV7-3
d_call: TRBD1
cdr3_aa: CASRSINRDSYGYTF
cdr3_nt: TGTGCCAGCAGGTCAATTAACCGGGACAGCTATGGCTACACCTTC

clone_size: NA
j_call: TRBJ2-7
v_call: TRBV29-1
d_call: NA
cdr3_aa: CSVVGPSSYEQYF
cdr3_nt: TGCAGCGTTGTAGGCCCCAGCTCCTACGAGCAGTACTTC

clone_size: few
j_call: TRBJ1-5
v_call: TRBV7-2
d_call: NA
cdr3_aa: CASSFNNQPQHF
cdr3_nt: TGTGCCAGCAGCTTCAACAATCAGCCCCAGCATTTT

clone_size: NA
j_call: TRBJ1-5
v_call: TRBV2
d_call: NA
cdr3_aa: CASSEARQTYSNQPQHF
cdr3_nt: TGTGCCAGCAGTGAAGCACGACAAACTTATAGCAATCAGCCCCAGCATTTT

clone_size: once
j_call: TRBJ1-4
v_call: TRBV7-9
d_call: NA
cdr3_aa: CASSLAVQGGEKLFF
cdr3_nt: TGTGCCAGCAGCTTAGCCGTCCAAGGGGGTGAAAAACTGTTTTTT